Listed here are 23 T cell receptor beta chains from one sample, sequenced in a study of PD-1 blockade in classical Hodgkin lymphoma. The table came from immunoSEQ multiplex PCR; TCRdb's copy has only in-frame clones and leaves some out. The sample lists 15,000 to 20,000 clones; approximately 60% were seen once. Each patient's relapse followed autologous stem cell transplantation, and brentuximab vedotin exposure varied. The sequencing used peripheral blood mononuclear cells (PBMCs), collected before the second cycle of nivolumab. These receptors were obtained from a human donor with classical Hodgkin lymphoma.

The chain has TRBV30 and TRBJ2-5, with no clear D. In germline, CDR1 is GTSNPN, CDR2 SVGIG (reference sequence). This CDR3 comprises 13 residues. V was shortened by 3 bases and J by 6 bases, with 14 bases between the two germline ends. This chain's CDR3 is CAWSADQSQTQYF. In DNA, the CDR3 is TGTGCCTGGAGCGCCGACCAGTCGCAGACCCAGTACTTC.

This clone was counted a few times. CDR3 DNA: TGTGCCACTACCGGGACGGCTAGCACAGATACGCAGTATTTT. Translated: CATTGTASTDTQYF. The chain combines TRBV6-1 with TRBJ2-3; TRBD1 or TRBD2 may be the D gene (5 bases each). The V end lost 10 bases, the J end lost 0 bases, and 14 bases lay between the germline ends. CDR1 is MNHNS and CDR2 is SASEGT in the germline V gene. The CDR3 runs 14 residues.

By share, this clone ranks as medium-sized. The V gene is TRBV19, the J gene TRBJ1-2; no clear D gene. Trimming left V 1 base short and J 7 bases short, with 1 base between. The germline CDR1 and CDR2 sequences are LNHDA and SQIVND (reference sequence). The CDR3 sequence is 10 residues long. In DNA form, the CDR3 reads TGTGCCAGTAGTATAGGTGGCTACACCTTC. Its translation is CASSIGGYTF.

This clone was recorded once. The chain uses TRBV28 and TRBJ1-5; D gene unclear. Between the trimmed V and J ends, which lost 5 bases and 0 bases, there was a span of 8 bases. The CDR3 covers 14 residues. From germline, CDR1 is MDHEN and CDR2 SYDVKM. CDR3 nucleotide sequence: TGTGCCAGCAGTCCCCCAGGTAGCAATCAGCCCCAGCATTTT. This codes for CASSPPGSNQPQHF.

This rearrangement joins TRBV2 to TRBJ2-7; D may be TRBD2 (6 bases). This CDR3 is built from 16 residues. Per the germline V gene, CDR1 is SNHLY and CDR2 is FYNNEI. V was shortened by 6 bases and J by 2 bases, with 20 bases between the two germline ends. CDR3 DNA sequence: TGTGCCAGCAGCGACCTGGCGGGGATTCAGACCTACGAGCAGTACTTC. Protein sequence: CASSDLAGIQTYEQYF. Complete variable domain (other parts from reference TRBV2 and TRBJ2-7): EPEVTQTPSHQVTQMGQEVILRCVPISNHLYFYWYRQILGQKVEFLVSFYNNEISEKSEIFDDQFSVERPDGSNFTLKIRSTKLEDSAMYFCASSDLAGIQTYEQYFGPGTRLTVT.

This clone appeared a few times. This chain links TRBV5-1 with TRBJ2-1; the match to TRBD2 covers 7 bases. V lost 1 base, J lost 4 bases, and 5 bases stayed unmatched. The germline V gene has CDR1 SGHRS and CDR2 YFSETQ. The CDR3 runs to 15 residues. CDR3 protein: CASSLFGEGYNEQFF. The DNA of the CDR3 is TGCGCCAGCAGCTTGTTCGGGGAGGGTTACAATGAGCAGTTCTTC. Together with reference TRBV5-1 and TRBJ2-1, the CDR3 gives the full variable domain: KAGVTQTPRYLIKTRGQQVTLSCSPISGHRSVSWYQQTPGQGLQFLFEYFSETQRNKGNFPGRFSGRQFSNSRSEMNVSTLELGDSALYLCASSLFGEGYNEQFFGPGTRLTVL.

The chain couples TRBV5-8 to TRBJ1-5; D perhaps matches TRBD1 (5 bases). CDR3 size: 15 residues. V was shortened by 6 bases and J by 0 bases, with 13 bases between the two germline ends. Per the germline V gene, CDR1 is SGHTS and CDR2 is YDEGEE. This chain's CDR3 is CASTSGHLSNQPQHF. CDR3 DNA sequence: TGTGCCAGCACCTCCGGACACCTTAGCAATCAGCCCCAGCATTTT.

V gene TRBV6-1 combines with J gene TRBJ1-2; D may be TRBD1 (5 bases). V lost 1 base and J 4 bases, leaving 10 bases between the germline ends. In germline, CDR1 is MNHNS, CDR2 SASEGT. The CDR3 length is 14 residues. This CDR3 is CASSEVQGPYGYTF. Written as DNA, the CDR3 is TGTGCCAGCAGTGAAGTTCAGGGTCCCTATGGCTACACCTTC.

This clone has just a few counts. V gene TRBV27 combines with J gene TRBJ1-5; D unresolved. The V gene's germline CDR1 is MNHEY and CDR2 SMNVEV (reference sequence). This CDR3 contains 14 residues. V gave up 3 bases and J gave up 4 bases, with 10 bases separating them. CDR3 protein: CASSFNSANQPQHF. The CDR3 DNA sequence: TGTGCCAGCAGTTTCAACAGCGCTAATCAGCCCCAGCATTTT.

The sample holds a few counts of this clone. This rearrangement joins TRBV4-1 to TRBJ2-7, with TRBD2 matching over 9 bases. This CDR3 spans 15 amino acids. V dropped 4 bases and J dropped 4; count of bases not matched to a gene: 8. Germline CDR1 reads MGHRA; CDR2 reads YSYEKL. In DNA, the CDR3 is TGCGCCAGCAGCCCATTATATAGCGGGAGTTACGAGCAGTACTTC. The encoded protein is CASSPLYSGSYEQYF.

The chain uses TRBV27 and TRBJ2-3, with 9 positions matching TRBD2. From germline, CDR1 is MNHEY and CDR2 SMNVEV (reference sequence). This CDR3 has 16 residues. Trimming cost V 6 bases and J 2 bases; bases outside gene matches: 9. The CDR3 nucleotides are TGTGCCAGCAGGGGCGATAGCGGGAGTAACACAGATACGCAGTATTTT. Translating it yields CASRGDSGSNTDTQYF.

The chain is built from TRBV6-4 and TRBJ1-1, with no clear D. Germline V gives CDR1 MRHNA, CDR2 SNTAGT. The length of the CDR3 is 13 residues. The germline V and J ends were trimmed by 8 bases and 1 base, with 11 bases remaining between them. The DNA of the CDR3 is TGTGCCAGCGCAAGAGAAGGGAACACTGAAGCTTTCTTT. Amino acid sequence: CASAREGNTEAFF.

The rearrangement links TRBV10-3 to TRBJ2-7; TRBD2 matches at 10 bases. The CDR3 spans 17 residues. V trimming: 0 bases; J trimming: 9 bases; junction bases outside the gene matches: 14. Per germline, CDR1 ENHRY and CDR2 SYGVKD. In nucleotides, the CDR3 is TGTGCCATCAGTGAGTCCCCACTAGCGGGACTTCCTAGAGGGCAGTACTTC. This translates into CAISESPLAGLPRGQYF.

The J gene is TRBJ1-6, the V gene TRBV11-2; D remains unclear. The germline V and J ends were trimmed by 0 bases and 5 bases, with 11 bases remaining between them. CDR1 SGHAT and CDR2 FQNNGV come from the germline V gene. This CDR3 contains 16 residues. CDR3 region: CASSLDQQRHNSPLHF. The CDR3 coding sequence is TGTGCCAGCAGCTTAGATCAACAGCGCCATAATTCACCCCTCCACTTT.

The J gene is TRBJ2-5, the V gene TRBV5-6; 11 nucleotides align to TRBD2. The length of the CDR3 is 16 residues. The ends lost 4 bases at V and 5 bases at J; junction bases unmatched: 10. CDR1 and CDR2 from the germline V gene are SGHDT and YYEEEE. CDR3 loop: CASSRTTSGSLETQYF. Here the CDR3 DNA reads TGTGCCAGCAGCAGGACAACTAGCGGGAGCCTTGAGACCCAGTACTTC.

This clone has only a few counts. The CDR3 nucleotides are TGTGCCAGCAGGCAACTAGCGGGAGCAGATACGCAGTATTTT. Amino acids: CASRQLAGADTQYF. V is TRBV6-5 and J is TRBJ2-3; 11 nucleotides line up with TRBD2. Germline V lookup: CDR1 MNHEY, CDR2 SVGAGI. The CDR3 sequence is 14 residues long. V was pared by 6 bases and J by 4 bases, with 3 bases of the junction left unmatched.

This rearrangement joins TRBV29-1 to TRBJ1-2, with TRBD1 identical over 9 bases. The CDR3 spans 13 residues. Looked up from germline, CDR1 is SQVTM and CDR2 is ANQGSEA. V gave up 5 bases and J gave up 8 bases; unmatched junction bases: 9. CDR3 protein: CSVNRDRARGYTF. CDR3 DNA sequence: TGCAGCGTTAACCGGGACAGGGCTAGGGGCTACACCTTC.

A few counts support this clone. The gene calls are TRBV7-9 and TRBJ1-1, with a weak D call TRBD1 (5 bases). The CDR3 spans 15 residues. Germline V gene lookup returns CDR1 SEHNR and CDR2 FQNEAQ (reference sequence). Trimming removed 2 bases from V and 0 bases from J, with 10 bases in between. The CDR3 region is CASSLIGALNTEAFF. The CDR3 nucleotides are TGTGCCAGCAGCTTAATCGGGGCACTGAACACTGAAGCTTTCTTT.

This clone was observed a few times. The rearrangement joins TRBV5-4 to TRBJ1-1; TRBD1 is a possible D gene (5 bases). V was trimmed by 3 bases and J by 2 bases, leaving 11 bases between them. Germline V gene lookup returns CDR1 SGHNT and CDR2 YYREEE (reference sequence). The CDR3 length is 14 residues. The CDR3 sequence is CASSWDGINTEAFF. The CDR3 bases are TGTGCCAGCAGCTGGGACGGGATTAACACTGAAGCTTTCTTT.

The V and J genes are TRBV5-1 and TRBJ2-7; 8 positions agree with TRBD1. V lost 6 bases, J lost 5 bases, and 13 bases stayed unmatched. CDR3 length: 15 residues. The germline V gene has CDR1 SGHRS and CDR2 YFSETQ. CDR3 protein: CASTQGQGVLNEQYF. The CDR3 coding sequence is TGCGCCAGCACCCAAGGACAGGGTGTTTTGAACGAGCAGTACTTC.

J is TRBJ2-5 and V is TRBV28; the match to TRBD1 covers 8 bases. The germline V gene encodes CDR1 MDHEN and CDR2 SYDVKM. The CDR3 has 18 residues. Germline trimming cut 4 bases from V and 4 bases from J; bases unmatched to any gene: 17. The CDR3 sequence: CASSSTHPGQVRGETQYF. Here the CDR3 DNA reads TGTGCCAGCAGTTCTACACACCCGGGACAGGTTAGAGGAGAGACCCAGTACTTC.

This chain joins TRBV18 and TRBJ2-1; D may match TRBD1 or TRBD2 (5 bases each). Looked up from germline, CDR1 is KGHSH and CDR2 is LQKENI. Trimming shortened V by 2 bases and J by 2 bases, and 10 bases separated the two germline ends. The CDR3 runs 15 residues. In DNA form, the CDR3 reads TGTGCCAGCTCACCAGGGGACGTTGCCTACAATGAGCAGTTCTTC. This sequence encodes CASSPGDVAYNEQFF.

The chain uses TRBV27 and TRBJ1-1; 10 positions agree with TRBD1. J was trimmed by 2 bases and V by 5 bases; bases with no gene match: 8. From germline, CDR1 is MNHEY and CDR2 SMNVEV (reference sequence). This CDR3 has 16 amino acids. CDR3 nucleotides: TGTGCCAGCAGTACGTGGACAGGGGGTAAAAACACTGAAGCTTTCTTT. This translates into CASSTWTGGKNTEAFF.